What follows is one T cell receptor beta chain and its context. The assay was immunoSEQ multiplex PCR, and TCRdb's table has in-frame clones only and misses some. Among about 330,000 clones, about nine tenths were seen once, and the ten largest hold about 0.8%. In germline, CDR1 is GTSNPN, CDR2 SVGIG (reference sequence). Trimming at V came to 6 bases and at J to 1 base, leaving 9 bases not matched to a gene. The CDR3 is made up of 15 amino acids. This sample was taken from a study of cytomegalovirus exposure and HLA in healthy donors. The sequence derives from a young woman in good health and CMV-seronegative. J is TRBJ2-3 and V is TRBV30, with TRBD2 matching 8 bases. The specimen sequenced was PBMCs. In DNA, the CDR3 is TGTGCCTGTTGTGATAGCGGGACCGGCACAGATACGCAGTATTTT. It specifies CACCDSGTGTDTQYF.